This T cell receptor (beta chain) was captured in a study of cytomegalovirus exposure and HLA in healthy donors. General study results and limits: Only CMV serostatus was available as immune exposure information. The study designated around 150 TCR beta chains cytomegalovirus-associated.

In the PCR, 60 Vbeta and 13 Jbeta primers were used. The repertoire was sequenced with immunoSEQ multiplex PCR; TCRdb's copy has only in-frame clones and lacks some. The sample yields some 140,000 clones, roughly four fifths seen once. This clone has more than one count but fewer than ten. The antigen is not known. The donors were healthy bone marrow donors. V lost 4 bases and J 8 bases, leaving 24 bases between the germline ends. The CDR3 totals 16 residues. Looked up from germline, CDR1 is SGDLS and CDR2 is YYNGEE. The genes are TRBV9 and TRBJ1-2; D not resolved. Material: PBMCs. This sequence was found in a man aged 30-40 years in good health and CMV-seronegative. This CDR3 is CASSPMFGSGDGGYTF. The CDR3 DNA reads as TGTGCCAGCAGCCCTATGTTCGGGAGCGGAGACGGGGGCTACACCTTC.